One and the same sample provided the 10 T cell receptor beta chains below, sequenced in a study of T cells after somatic rescue of genetic block. The repertoire was sequenced with immunoSEQ multiplex PCR; TCRdb's copy has only in-frame clones and lacks some. This sample has tens of thousands of clones; around 92% occur once, and the top ten carry 2.5% to 3.5%. The sample comprised peripheral blood mononuclear cells (PBMCs). The receptors were sampled from a man aged 40-50 years.

With respect to this clone: Other DNA sequences in this sample translate to the same CDR3. The J gene is TRBJ1-1, the V gene TRBV7-8; the D is unclear. The CDR3 is 13 residues long. Germline CDR1 SGHVS, CDR2 FQNEAQ. V was clipped by 5 bases and J by 1 base, with 8 bases between them. The CDR3 nucleotides are TGTGCCAGCAGCCCCGGACGGAACACTGAAGCTTTCTTT. It specifies CASSPGRNTEAFF.

In DNA, the CDR3 is TGTGCCAGCAGTCCTATGGACCCCTACGAGCAGTACTTC. Translating it yields CASSPMDPYEQYF. The V call is TRBV27, the J call TRBJ2-7; D is unresolved. CDR1 and CDR2 (germline): MNHEY, SMNVEV (reference sequence). The CDR3 runs 13 residues. V was cut by 5 bases and J by 2 bases, with 10 bases left in between.

The V and J genes are TRBV14 and TRBJ2-3, with D perhaps given as TRBD1 or TRBD2 (5 bases each). Germline CDR1 and CDR2: SGHDN and FVKESK. The CDR3 loop spans 11 amino acids. Trimming pared 0 bases from V and 11 bases from J, leaving 6 bases between. The CDR3 protein is CASSQDGGQYF. DNA of the CDR3: TGTGCCAGCAGCCAAGATGGGGGGCAGTATTTT.

J is TRBJ2-2 and V is TRBV7-6; 8 nucleotides agree with TRBD1. CDR1 is SGHVS and CDR2 is FNYEAQ in the germline V gene. The V gene end was trimmed by 10 bases and the J gene end by 5 bases; junction bases not matched to a gene: 6. The CDR3 totals 13 residues. CDR3 residues: CAIWDRTTGELFF. CDR3 bases: TGTGCCATTTGGGACAGGACGACCGGGGAGCTGTTTTTT.

The chain couples TRBV7-6 to TRBJ2-1, with 7 bases matching TRBD2. The CDR3 contains 15 residues. Trimming at V came to 5 bases and at J to 2 bases, leaving 6 bases not matched to a gene. From germline, CDR1 is SGHVS and CDR2 FNYEAQ. Written as DNA, the CDR3 is TGTGCCAGCAGCCGCGGGACTACCCCCTACAATGAGCAGTTCTTC. Encoded protein: CASSRGTTPYNEQFF.

The chain links TRBV5-1 to TRBJ2-3; 7 bases match TRBD2. V shed 0 bases and J 1 base; nucleotides not matched to a gene: 2. This CDR3 comprises 15 residues. Germline values: CDR1 SGHRS, CDR2 YFSETQ. DNA for the CDR3: TGCGCCAGCAGCTTGGAAGCGGGGCGCACAGATACGCAGTATTTT. Amino acids: CASSLEAGRTDTQYF.

This chain links TRBV18 with TRBJ2-7; the D gene could be TRBD1 or TRBD2 (5 bases each). Germline V gene sequence: CDR1 KGHSH, CDR2 LQKENI. Trimming stripped 6 bases from V and 5 bases from J, with 14 bases between. This CDR3 region has 13 residues. The DNA of the CDR3 is TGTGCCAGCTCCGCCCGGGACCGGAACGAGCAGTACTTC. The encoded protein is CASSARDRNEQYF.

This clone occurred a few times. The V gene is TRBV27, the J gene TRBJ1-5; no clear D gene. The V and J ends lost 2 bases and 2 bases respectively, with 16 bases between them. The germline gives CDR1 MNHEY, CDR2 SMNVEV (reference sequence). This CDR3 region has 17 residues. The CDR3 DNA sequence: TGTGCCAGCAGTTTAATGTCCCCTGGATCGGGCAATCAGCCCCAGCATTTT. This sequence encodes CASSLMSPGSGNQPQHF.

This rearrangement joins TRBV13 to TRBJ2-7; D gene uncertain. V was trimmed by 3 bases and J by 2 bases, leaving 11 bases between them. The CDR3 loop spans 14 amino acids. Germline values: CDR1 PRHDT, CDR2 FYEKMQ (reference sequence). CDR3 amino acids: CASSLGSFTYEQYF. The CDR3 DNA sequence: TGTGCCAGCAGCTTGGGAAGCTTTACCTACGAGCAGTACTTC.

J is TRBJ1-2 and V is TRBV19, with no clear D. The length of the CDR3 is 14 residues. The V end was cut by 5 bases, the J end by 2 bases, with 12 bases between. Germline assignment: CDR1 LNHDA and CDR2 SQIVND (reference sequence). CDR3 residues: CASSARYSNYGYTF. CDR3 DNA sequence: TGTGCCAGTAGTGCCAGATACTCCAACTATGGCTACACCTTC.